Listed here is a single TCR beta chain. RNA, at about 0.45 to 1 ug, was reverse transcribed with random hexamers. Amplification of the TCR beta CDR3 was carried out by immunoSEQ multiplex PCR, which spanned a total of 54 Vbeta and 13 Jbeta segments. In TCRdb, the immunoSEQ multiplex PCR reads were re-called with MiXCR into one record per CDR3 protein. Of a few hundred thousand distinct CDR3 sequences in the sample, 80% to 95% were seen once. The sample comes from a study of CD8 T cells in Susac syndrome. V lost 7 bases, J lost 3 bases, and 13 bases lay in between. The CDR3 has 13 residues. Per germline, CDR1 MNHNS and CDR2 SASEGT. Each multiple sclerosis control was a treatment-naive patient with relapsing-remitting disease that was either stable or active.

Sequences were obtained from CD8+ T cells from PBMCs. V and J are TRBV6-1 and TRBJ2-7, with D tentatively TRBD1 (5 bases). The TCR was taken from a human donor with multiple sclerosis. In DNA, the CDR3 is TGTGCCAGCACCGGACAAGGGAACTACGAGCAGTACTTC. This encodes CASTGQGNYEQYF.